This T cell receptor (beta chain) was recovered during a study of beta chain features in type 1 diabetes. Sorted cells reached over 95% purity in every population. The study reverse transcribed the entire isolated RNA, so it sequenced expressed TCRB transcripts. Libraries were prepared by immunoSEQ multiplex PCR; TCRdb keeps only in-frame clonotypes and omits some of them. The sample yields about 270,000 clones, around an eighth seen once. This clone was detected only a few times. The CDR3 consists of 14 residues. Between the trimmed V and J ends, which lost 4 bases and 2 bases, there was a span of 11 bases. From germline, CDR1 is LNHDA and CDR2 SQIVND (reference sequence).

Specimen: naive CD4+ T cells from blood. The source of this sequence is a woman aged 40 to 50 in good health. This sequence joins TRBV19 and TRBJ2-5; D is possibly TRBD2 (5 bases). The CDR3 sequence is CASSRRQPQETQYF. CDR3 DNA sequence: TGTGCCAGTAGTAGGAGGCAGCCTCAAGAGACCCAGTACTTC. Complete variable domain (other parts from reference TRBV19 and TRBJ2-5): DGGITQSPKYLFRKEGQNVTLSCEQNLNHDAMYWYRQDPGQGLRLIYYSQIVNDFQKGDIAEGYSVSREKKESFPLTVTSAQKNPTAFYLCASSRRQPQETQYFGPGTRLLVL.